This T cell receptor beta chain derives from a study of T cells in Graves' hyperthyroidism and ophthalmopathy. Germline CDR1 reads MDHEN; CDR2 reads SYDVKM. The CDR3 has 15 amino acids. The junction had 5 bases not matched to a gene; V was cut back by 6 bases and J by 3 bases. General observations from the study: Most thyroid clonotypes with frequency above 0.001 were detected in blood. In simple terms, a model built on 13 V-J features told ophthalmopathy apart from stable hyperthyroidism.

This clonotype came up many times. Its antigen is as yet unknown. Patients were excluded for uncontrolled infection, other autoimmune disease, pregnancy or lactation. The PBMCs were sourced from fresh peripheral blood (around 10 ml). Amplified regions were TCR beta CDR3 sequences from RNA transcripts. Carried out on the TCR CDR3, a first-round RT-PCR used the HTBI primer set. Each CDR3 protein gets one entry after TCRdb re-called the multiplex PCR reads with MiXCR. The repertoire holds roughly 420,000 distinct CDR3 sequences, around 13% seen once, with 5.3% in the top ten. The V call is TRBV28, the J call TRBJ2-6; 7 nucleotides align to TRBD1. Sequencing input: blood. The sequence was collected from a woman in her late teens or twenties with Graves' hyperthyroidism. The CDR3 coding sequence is TGTGCCAGCAGCTCCACAGGGGTTGGGGCCAACGTCCTGACTTTC. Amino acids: CASSSTGVGANVLTF. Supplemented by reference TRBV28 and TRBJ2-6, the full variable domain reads DVKVTQSSRYLVKRTGEKVFLECVQDMDHENMFWYRQDPGLGLRLIYFSYDVKMKEKGDIPEGYSVSREKKERFSLILESASTNQTSMYLCASSSTGVGANVLTFGAGSRLTVL.